This TCR beta chain comes out of a study of cytomegalovirus exposure and HLA in healthy donors. General study findings and limits: When a later analysis compared HLA-associated TCR beta chains with equally common others, the HLA-associated chains turned out to be more clonally expanded and to have lower generation probabilities.

The PCR employed 60 Vbeta primers together with 13 Jbeta primers. Clones were sequenced by immunoSEQ multiplex PCR, and TCRdb holds only the in-frame ones, with some missing. The table has around 120,000 clones, 70% to 80% seen once. To note about this clone: Its specificity is unknown.

The receptor comes from a young man in good health and CMV-seronegative. Sequencing used PBMCs.

The CDR3 region has the DNA TGTGCCAGCAGTAGAACTAGCGGGAACACCGGGGAGCTGTTTTTT. Amino acids: CASSRTSGNTGELFF. The rearrangement uses TRBV6-4 and TRBJ2-2, with 8 bases aligning to TRBD2. Trimming took 5 bases from V and 1 from J; bases not matched to a gene: 3. This CDR3 has 15 amino acids. Per the germline V gene, CDR1 is MRHNA and CDR2 is SNTAGT.